These T cell receptor beta chains were read from a single sample in a study of cytomegalovirus exposure and HLA in healthy donors. Libraries were prepared by immunoSEQ multiplex PCR; TCRdb keeps only in-frame clonotypes and omits some of them. The table records some 60,000 clones, approximately 80% of them present only once. The source material was PBMCs. All receptors derive from a male donor in good health and CMV-seronegative. The CDR3 runs from the conserved cysteine through the conserved F or W. The D gene is left open where the match is weak. Size is omitted from some rows. Given values are once, few, many or a class for expanded clones.

>.|TRBV5-8|TRBJ2-7|.
TGTGCCAGCAGCTTAGCAGGCATACACTACGAGCAGTACTTC
CASSLAGIHYEQYF
>.|TRBV12-5|TRBJ1-1|.
TGTGCTAGTGGTTTGGTACTGAAGCATAACACTGAAGCTTTCTTT
CASGLVLKHNTEAFF
>.|TRBV27|TRBJ1-2|.
TGTGCCAGCAGCCCGGACAGTTCTAACTATGGCTACACCTTC
CASSPDSSNYGYTF
>.|TRBV5-6|TRBJ2-7|.
TGTGCCAGCAGCTTGGGGCCAGGGGGGCCCTACGAGCAGTACTTC
CASSLGPGGPYEQYF
>.|TRBV5-1|TRBJ2-1|TRBD2
TGCGCCAGCAGCTTGGCTTTTCTAGCGGGGGACAATGAGCAGTTCTTC
CASSLAFLAGDNEQFF
>.|TRBV4-3|TRBJ2-7|.
TGCGCCAGCAGCCAAGAATGGGCGACCCCAGGGTACGAGCAGTACTTC
CASSQEWATPGYEQYF
>.|TRBV18|TRBJ2-7|.
TGTGCCAGCTCACCACCGGGGGCGGACAGACTATCCTACGAGCAGTACTTC
CASSPPGADRLSYEQYF
>few|TRBV7-2|TRBJ1-3|.
TGTGCCAGCAGCTTATCAGGCGGCGGGGCTGGAAACACCATATATTTT
CASSLSGGGAGNTIYF
>.|TRBV30|TRBJ2-7|TRBD2
TGTGCCTGGAGAGAACGGGGGGGCGTTTACGAGCAGTACTTC
CAWRERGGVYEQYF
>.|TRBV11-2|TRBJ1-2|TRBD1
TGTGCCAGCAGCCGACAGGGGGACGGCTACACCTTC
CASSRQGDGYTF
>.|TRBV2|TRBJ1-4|.
TGTGCCAGCAGCTCGATTCCGGGTGAAAAACTGTTTTTT
CASSSIPGEKLFF
>.|TRBV7-6|TRBJ2-1|TRBD2
TGTGCCAGCAGCTTAGTGTCGCTAGCGGGGGGCTACAATGAGCAGTTCTTC
CASSLVSLAGGYNEQFF
>few|TRBV30|TRBJ2-7|.
TGTGCCTGGAGCGAAGGGGTGTACGAGCAGTACTTC
CAWSEGVYEQYF
>few|TRBV2|TRBJ2-3|.
TGTGCCAGCGCGGTGAGGGGCACAGATACGCAGTATTTT
CASAVRGTDTQYF
>few|TRBV20-1|TRBJ2-1|.
TGCAGTGCCCAGGGGAATGAGCAGTTCTTC
CSAQGNEQFF
>.|TRBV6-5|TRBJ2-1|.
TGTGCCAGCAGTTACTCGTCGGGTCCCTACAATGAGCAGTTCTTC
CASSYSSGPYNEQFF
>few|TRBV6-1|TRBJ1-3|.
TGTGCCAGCAGTCTTGAGGGCTACTCTGGAAACACCATATATTTT
CASSLEGYSGNTIYF
>.|TRBV9|TRBJ2-5|TRBD2
TGTGCCAGCAGCGTAGCTGCGCGGGGGGGCGAGGAGACCCAGTACTTC
CASSVAARGGEETQYF
>.|TRBV10-3|TRBJ1-1|.
TGTGCCATCAGGGAGCGGGACACTGAAGCTTTCTTT
CAIRERDTEAFF
>.|TRBV7-2|TRBJ1-5|TRBD1
TGTGCCAGCAGCCCAGGGGGGTACAATCAGCCCCAGCATTTT
CASSPGGYNQPQHF
>.|TRBV5-6|TRBJ2-1|.
TGTGCCAGCAGCTTGGTGGACAGAGATGACAATGAGCAGTTCTTC
CASSLVDRDDNEQFF
>.|TRBV19|TRBJ1-2|TRBD1
TGTGCCAGTAGCCCTTTGACAGGGGGCTATGGCTACACCTTC
CASSPLTGGYGYTF
>.|TRBV2|TRBJ1-6|.
TGTGCCAGCAGTGAACAGCGAAGTTCACCCCTCCACTTT
CASSEQRSSPLHF
>.|TRBV7-2|TRBJ1-5|.
TGTGCCAGCAGCCTCGATACACAAACAAATCAGCCCCAGCATTTT
CASSLDTQTNQPQHF
>.|TRBV19|TRBJ1-2|.
TGTGCCAGTAATCCTGTGGGTTACAGGGATGGCGGCTATGGCTACACCTTC
CASNPVGYRDGGYGYTF
>.|TRBV6-1|TRBJ2-3|TRBD2
TGTGCCAGCAGTCCCCTAGCGGGGGGCACAGATACGCAGTATTTT
CASSPLAGGTDTQYF
>.|TRBV12-5|TRBJ1-3|.
TGTGCTAGTGTTTTGGTACTTGAAAAGCCGATGGACACCATATATTTT
CASVLVLEKPMDTIYF